This T cell receptor (beta chain) was sequenced during a study of monozygotic twins with inflammatory bowel disease. UMIs with a 6-nucleotide sample barcode were added by template switching. TCRdb re-called the 5' RACE reads, yielding one record per CDR3 amino acid sequence without DNA. Listed are fewer than 200,000 distinct CDR3 sequences; approximately 2.4% falls within the top ten. Study-level results: Telling apart the different T cell subtypes was not possible. The data did not back a single strong IBD-associated clonotype or signal.

Regarding this clonotype: Its antigen is unidentified.

The receptor was isolated from a human donor with ulcerative colitis or Crohn's disease, or a healthy co-twin of an affected twin (not recorded which). Sequencing used blood.

CDR3 sequence: CATSSGPTGELFF. The chain links TRBV15 to TRBJ2-2; the D gene TCRdb calls, TRBD2, cannot be checked with no DNA. The length of the CDR3 is 13 residues. Germline-derived CDR1 and CDR2 are LNHNV and YYDKDF (reference sequence).